This T cell receptor beta chain came from a study of blood T cell repertoires in COVID-19. This clone was picked up many times. As handled by the study authors: The authors estimated nucleated cell counts from reference gene primer amplification. Clones were sequenced by immunoSEQ multiplex PCR, and TCRdb holds only the in-frame ones, with some missing. That table furnishes V, J and clone size, whereas the DNA furnished D and trimming. The repertoire holds 250,000 to 300,000 clones, with about nine tenths as singletons. This CDR3 has 13 residues. Per the germline V gene, CDR1 is SGHRS and CDR2 is YFSETQ. Trimming took off 5 bases at V and 0 bases at J, with 8 bases between the two ends. Living in 24 US areas, the participants were between about 18 and 90 years of age.

The TCR was taken from a woman aged 40-49 years who had recovered from COVID-19. The chain couples TRBV5-1 to TRBJ1-2; a possible D gene is TRBD1 (6 bases). The sequencing input was PBMCs or T cells enriched from blood (not recorded which). CDR3 sequence: CASSQGPNYGYTF. The CDR3 DNA is TGCGCCAGCAGTCAGGGGCCTAACTATGGCTACACCTTC.